Listed below are T cell receptor beta chains from one sample, sequenced in a study of regulatory T cells in long-lasting Graves disease. TCRdb redid the calling of the multiplex PCR reads with MiXCR, one entry per CDR3 protein. In the table there are a few hundred thousand distinct CDR3 sequences, approximately 13% of which are singletons. This sample also appeared in a second study, on T cells in Graves' hyperthyroidism and ophthalmopathy.

The sequencing used peripheral blood mononuclear cells (PBMCs), collected at new diagnosis, from a patient treated with antithyroid drugs. The origin of the receptors is a man aged 25-40 years with Graves disease. The CDR3 runs from the conserved cysteine through the conserved F or W. Clone size is stated in some rows and not others, as once, few, many or a class when expanded.

clone size: few
J gene: TRBJ2-5
V gene: TRBV19
CDR3 protein: CASSMQHGETQYF

clone size: .
J gene: TRBJ2-7
V gene: TRBV5-1
CDR3 protein: CASSRDITSGKTTYEQYF

clone size: many
J gene: TRBJ2-3
V gene: TRBV12-3/TRBV12-4
CDR3 protein: CASSPRTSGKADTQYF

clone size: .
J gene: TRBJ1-4
V gene: TRBV6-1
CDR3 protein: CASGVGGAGEKLFF

clone size: many
J gene: TRBJ2-7
V gene: TRBV19
CDR3 protein: CASRNTEAYEQYF

clone size: .
J gene: TRBJ1-6
V gene: TRBV19
CDR3 protein: CASSIQGDRVNSPLHF

clone size: .
J gene: TRBJ2-2
V gene: TRBV5-1
CDR3 protein: CASSLRSDNTGELFF

clone size: few
J gene: TRBJ1-5
V gene: TRBV7-2
CDR3 protein: CASSYSDRGHGQPQHF

clone size: many
J gene: TRBJ2-5
V gene: TRBV11-1
CDR3 protein: CASSLSTGFLVETQYF

clone size: .
J gene: TRBJ2-1
V gene: TRBV5-4
CDR3 protein: CASSWGSGTSYNEQFF

clone size: few
J gene: TRBJ2-3
V gene: TRBV4-2
CDR3 protein: CASSQVVNEPDTQYF

clone size: many
J gene: TRBJ1-1
V gene: TRBV15
CDR3 protein: CATHRGGVNTEAFF

clone size: .
J gene: TRBJ2-2
V gene: TRBV4-1
CDR3 protein: CASSPVAGHNTGELFF

clone size: many
J gene: TRBJ2-1
V gene: TRBV2
CDR3 protein: CASRGGSAEQFF

clone size: .
J gene: TRBJ2-5
V gene: TRBV30
CDR3 protein: CASEKLETQYF

clone size: many
J gene: TRBJ2-7
V gene: TRBV20-1
CDR3 protein: CSASGGGAASYEQYF

clone size: .
J gene: TRBJ2-5
V gene: TRBV28
CDR3 protein: CASSAWTSGRMETQYF

clone size: once
J gene: TRBJ2-1
V gene: TRBV29-1
CDR3 protein: CSGGLAGGRGEQFF

clone size: many
J gene: TRBJ2-7
V gene: TRBV20-1
CDR3 protein: CSANPASGTHEQYF

clone size: many
J gene: TRBJ1-4
V gene: TRBV7-2
CDR3 protein: CASSSSYRGLNEKLFF

clone size: many
J gene: TRBJ2-7
V gene: TRBV6-1
CDR3 protein: CASRLSQGRAHEQYF

clone size: .
J gene: TRBJ1-2
V gene: TRBV10-3
CDR3 protein: CAISPGQGNYGYTF

clone size: many
J gene: TRBJ2-5
V gene: TRBV6-6
CDR3 protein: CASSYSAPQETQYF

clone size: many
J gene: TRBJ1-1
V gene: TRBV6-1
CDR3 protein: CASSSQGAQGTEAFF

clone size: many
J gene: TRBJ2-1
V gene: TRBV20-1
CDR3 protein: CSAGTSGPYNEQFF

clone size: many
J gene: TRBJ2-7
V gene: TRBV12-5
CDR3 protein: CASGMGQSYEQYF

clone size: many
J gene: TRBJ1-5
V gene: TRBV12-3/TRBV12-4
CDR3 protein: CASNLGAGSNQPQHF

clone size: few
J gene: TRBJ2-1
V gene: TRBV7-9
CDR3 protein: CASSLGTISGSSYNEQFF

clone size: .
J gene: TRBJ1-4
V gene: TRBV10-3
CDR3 protein: CAIGRGPKLFF

clone size: many
J gene: TRBJ1-5
V gene: TRBV19
CDR3 protein: CASYGDRGNQPQHF

clone size: few
J gene: TRBJ1-5
V gene: TRBV27
CDR3 protein: CASHGQGGQPQHF

clone size: many
J gene: TRBJ1-1
V gene: TRBV20-1
CDR3 protein: CSAREGRPNTEAFF

clone size: many
J gene: TRBJ1-1
V gene: TRBV6-1
CDR3 protein: CASGRAANTEAFF

clone size: once
J gene: TRBJ2-2
V gene: TRBV19
CDR3 protein: CASTAQGGLKNAGELFF

clone size: many
J gene: TRBJ2-1
V gene: TRBV6-2/TRBV6-3
CDR3 protein: CASSYSTGEQFF

clone size: many
J gene: TRBJ2-3
V gene: TRBV29-1
CDR3 protein: CSVEDREGGDTQYF

clone size: many
J gene: TRBJ2-2
V gene: TRBV5-6
CDR3 protein: CASSLDTYTGELFF

clone size: .
J gene: TRBJ1-5
V gene: TRBV15
CDR3 protein: CATSSRGASGNQPQHF

clone size: many
J gene: TRBJ2-5
V gene: TRBV30
CDR3 protein: CAWSEALAPETQYF

clone size: .
J gene: TRBJ2-1
V gene: TRBV5-4
CDR3 protein: CASSGGTSHLARPSSYNEQFF

clone size: many
J gene: TRBJ1-1
V gene: TRBV5-5
CDR3 protein: CASSFAQGFAEAFF

clone size: many
J gene: TRBJ2-7
V gene: TRBV6-1
CDR3 protein: CASSRGGLAYEQYF